This TCR beta chain was sequenced for a study of blood T cell repertoires in COVID-19. The CDR3 covers 16 residues. Losses at the gene ends were 5 bases for V and 2 bases for J; bases not matched to a gene: 10. The germline CDR1 and CDR2 sequences are ENHRY and SYGVKD. Produced via immunoSEQ multiplex PCR; TCRdb's table is partial and in-frame only. The sample holds 250,000 to 300,000 clones, 70% to 90% seen once. The sequencing input was peripheral blood. The chain has TRBV10-3 and TRBJ2-3; 7 nucleotides line up with TRBD2. The clonotype originates from a woman aged 25 to 39 who had recovered from COVID-19. DNA for the CDR3: TGTGCCATCAGTCCCGGAAATAGCGGGCTCACAGATACGCAGTATTTT. Its protein product is CAISPGNSGLTDTQYF.